Detailed here is one T cell receptor beta chain. This sample is drawn from a study of blood T cell repertoires in COVID-19. Study in general: Sites in the United States, Italy and Spain provided acute and convalescent COVID-19 samples. The analysed material was cDNA or gDNA that came from T cells, B-cell-depleted T cells, or PBMCs.

The CDR3 loop spans 14 amino acids. The V and J ends lost 6 bases and 7 bases respectively, with 16 bases between them. In germline, CDR1 is SNHLY, CDR2 FYNNEI. Study processing details: Scientists estimated how many nucleated cells there were by amplifying reference gene primers. Clones were read by immunoSEQ multiplex PCR, and TCRdb kept only the in-frame ones, dropping some. The V and J calls and clone size were taken over from that table, and D and trimming were inferred from the DNA. In the table there are under 250,000 clones, 65% to 85% of which are singletons. The rearrangement joins TRBV2 to TRBJ1-5, with D hard to call. Material for sequencing was peripheral blood. The TCR sequence derives from a middle-aged man with active or convalescent COVID-19. The CDR3 DNA reads as TGTGCCAGCAGCTTGGGAGGAGAAGGCCAGCCCCAGCATTTT. Protein sequence: CASSLGGEGQPQHF.